The 13 T cell receptor beta chains below were found in one sample sequenced in a study of T cell repertoires in aging, cancer and after chemotherapy. Peripheral blood genomic DNA, not sorted cells or RNA, was the template. Rearranged V-D-J TRB sequences were amplified with a mixed TRB-A/B primer pool. A single record per CDR3 protein comes from TCRdb applying MiXCR to the multiplex PCR reads. Here the sample spans some 600 distinct CDR3 sequences, 25% to 35% being singletons. Sequencing used blood. The receptors were sampled from a human donor with a solid tumor.

The V gene is TRBV12-3 or TRBV12-4, the J gene TRBJ2-1; TRBD2 might be the D (7 bases). Trimming removed 5 bases from V and 6 bases from J, with 20 bases in between. CDR3 length: 16 residues. CDR3 in amino acids: CASSQIRGGARNEQFF. In DNA, the CDR3 is TGTGCCAGCAGTCAAATCAGAGGGGGGGCCCGCAATGAGCAGTTCTTC.

Sample share makes this clonotype large. The chain joins TRBV6-2 or TRBV6-3 to TRBJ1-2; D call uncertain. V lost 6 bases to trimming and J lost 8 bases, with 13 bases between them. The CDR3 runs 12 residues. Germline V gene data show CDR1 as MNHEY and CDR2 as SVGEGT. This CDR3 reads CASRADVSGYTF. DNA of the CDR3: TGTGCCAGCAGAGCGGACGTCTCCGGCTACACCTTC.

By sample fraction, this clonotype is large. The chain joins TRBV6-6 to TRBJ1-1, with D tentatively TRBD1 (6 bases). CDR3 length: 15 residues. Germline CDR1 reads MNHNY; CDR2 reads SVGAGI (reference sequence). V was shortened by 2 bases and J by 2 bases, with 12 bases between the two germline ends. This CDR3 reads CASSYLGQINTEAFF. For the CDR3, the DNA is TGTGCCAGCAGTTACCTAGGACAGATCAACACTGAAGCTTTCTTT.

This clonotype counts as large. The V call is TRBV6-5, the J call TRBJ2-1; maybe TRBD2 (6 bases). The V end lost 3 bases, the J end lost 7 bases, and 19 bases lay between the germline ends. CDR1 is MNHEY, CDR2 SVGAGI, per germline. This CDR3 is 16 amino acids long. CDR3 residues: CASSYKGSGFGNEQFF. The CDR3 coding sequence is TGTGCCAGCAGTTATAAGGGGAGCGGGTTTGGGAATGAGCAGTTCTTC.

Details on this clonotype: This could be a read error, since a much larger clone is one nucleotide away. The gene calls are TRBV19 and TRBJ2-1, with unresolved D. From germline, CDR1 is LNHDA and CDR2 SQIVND (reference sequence). The CDR3 loop spans 15 amino acids. DNA for the CDR3: TGTGCCAGTAGTATAGTACACGGCGCACGCAATAAGCAGTTCTTC. As protein: CASSIVHGARNKQFF.

This clonotype occurred a few times. This chain connects TRBV19 to TRBJ2-5, with D possibly TRBD2 on 6 matching bases. With 2 bases removed from V and 4 bases from J, the gap between germline ends came to 17 bases. The CDR3 is 16 amino acids. Per germline, CDR1 LNHDA and CDR2 SQIVND (reference sequence). In DNA form, the CDR3 reads TGTGCCAGTAGTATAATATGGGGGGAAAGAGGAGAGACCCAGTACTTC. As protein: CASSIIWGERGETQYF. Supplemented by reference TRBV19 and TRBJ2-5, the full variable domain reads DGGITQSPKYLFRKEGQNVTLSCEQNLNHDAMYWYRQDPGQGLRLIYYSQIVNDFQKGDIAEGYSVSREKKESFPLTVTSAQKNPTAFYLCASSIIWGERGETQYFGPGTRLLVL.

A word on this clonotype: One base away lies a much larger clone, so this may be a sequencing read error. The chain employs TRBV19 and TRBJ1-1; D is uncertain. V was clipped by 5 bases and J by 1 base, with 8 bases between them. Germline V gene sequence: CDR1 LNHDA, CDR2 SQIVND (reference sequence). CDR3 length: 13 residues. CDR3 nucleotide sequence: TGTGCCAGTAGTGCGGAGCAGAACACTGAAGCTTTCTTT. It codes for CASSAEQNTEAFF.

By sample share, this clonotype is large. The rearrangement joins TRBV6-5 to TRBJ1-1, with D unclear. The CDR3 extends over 12 amino acids. V dropped 5 bases and J dropped 2 bases, with 6 bases sitting between them. Germline CDR1 reads MNHEY; CDR2 reads SVGAGI. As DNA, the CDR3 is TGTGCCAGCAGTCGGGCCAACACTGAAGCTTTCTTT. Translated: CASSRANTEAFF.

This clonotype ranks as large. The V and J genes are TRBV6-5 and TRBJ2-7, with 7 bases matching TRBD1. The J segment lost 2 bases and the V segment lost 8 bases, leaving 6 bases of the junction unmatched. The CDR3 spans 13 residues. CDR1 is MNHEY and CDR2 is SVGAGI in the germline V gene. The chain's CDR3 is CASQRDSPYEQYF. The CDR3 bases are TGTGCCAGCCAAAGGGACAGTCCCTACGAGCAGTACTTC.

This clonotype is classed as large. The chain uses TRBV5-5 and TRBJ1-2; D is undetermined. The CDR3 totals 14 residues. Germline V gives CDR1 SGHKS, CDR2 YYEKEE (reference sequence). The ends were cut back, 1 base at V and 1 base at J, with 8 bases in the middle. In DNA form, the CDR3 reads TGTGCCAGCAGCTTGTCTTCGGATAACTATGGCTACACCTTC. Translated, it gives CASSLSSDNYGYTF.

The chain combines TRBV7-2 with TRBJ2-7; unclear D gene. The CDR3 sequence is 13 residues long. From germline, CDR1 is SGHTA and CDR2 FQGNSA. V was cut by 5 bases and J by 6 bases, with 14 bases left in between. The CDR3 nucleotides are TGTGCCAGCAGCCCCCCTCGGCGGACCGAGCAGTACTTC. Translation gives CASSPPRRTEQYF.

The chain couples TRBV12-3 or TRBV12-4 to TRBJ1-2, with D possibly TRBD1 on 6 matching bases. This CDR3 has 14 residues. The V end was cut by 4 bases, the J end by 0 bases, with 9 bases between. The CDR3 here is CASSWGGANYGYTF. CDR3 DNA sequence: TGTGCCAGCAGTTGGGGGGGCGCTAACTATGGCTACACCTTC.

By sample fraction, this clonotype is large (0.1 to 1%). This chain uses TRBV12-3 or TRBV12-4 with TRBJ1-1, with D unresolved. The V gene lost 2 bases and the J gene lost 2 bases, with 9 bases spanning the gap. CDR3 length: 14 amino acids. Here the CDR3 DNA reads TGTGCCAGCAGTTTATCTCAGTTTAACACTGAAGCTTTCTTT. It codes for CASSLSQFNTEAFF.